These 13 T cell receptor beta chains share one sample of origin, sequenced in a study of early T cells in non-severe SARS-CoV-2 infection. From the 5' RACE reads, TCRdb called clonotypes with MiXCR, one entry per CDR3 protein. The sample consists of fewer than 85,000 distinct CDR3 sequences, around 12% of them appearing once. The sample comprised whole blood. These receptors came from an adult who was a healthcare worker with PCR-confirmed SARS-CoV-2 infection or an uninfected control (not recorded which).

This clonotype has a count of ten or more. For the CDR3, the DNA is TGTGCCAGCAGTTACTCGGGACAGGGGGCACAAAACATTCAGTACTTC. It is translated as CASSYSGQGAQNIQYF. The chain combines TRBV6-6 with TRBJ2-4, with TRBD1 matching over 12 bases. J lost 5 bases, V lost 0 bases, and 2 bases had no gene match. The CDR3 contains 16 residues. CDR1 and CDR2 from the germline V gene are MNHNY and SVGAGI (reference sequence).

The gene calls are TRBV28 and TRBJ2-7; 8 nucleotides align to TRBD1. V was clipped by 5 bases and J by 4 bases; unmatched bases: 7. Germline V gene lookup returns CDR1 MDHEN and CDR2 SYDVKM. This CDR3 is 14 amino acids long. As DNA, the CDR3 is TGTGCCAGCAGTCCAAGGACAGGGAGGTACGAGCAGTACTTC. Amino acids: CASSPRTGRYEQYF.

The gene calls are TRBV7-7 and TRBJ2-5; D is uncertain. CDR1 is SSHAT, CDR2 FNYEAQ, per germline (reference sequence). V dropped 2 bases and J dropped 5 bases, with 9 bases sitting between them. CDR3 length equals 13 residues. The CDR3 bases are TGTGCCAGCAGCTTAACACGTCTGGAGACCCAGTACTTC. Translated: CASSLTRLETQYF.

V is TRBV27 and J is TRBJ2-7; D possibly matches TRBD1 or TRBD2 (6 bases each). Germline V lookup: CDR1 MNHEY, CDR2 SMNVEV (reference sequence). The CDR3 has 14 residues. V dropped 10 bases and J dropped 5 bases, with 21 bases sitting between them. CDR3 coding DNA: TGTGCCACCCAGTTTGGGAGGACAGCAAACGAGCAGTACTTC. Translated, it gives CATQFGRTANEQYF.

This clonotype was seen just once. This rearrangement joins TRBV6-6 to TRBJ2-7; D remains ambiguous. V was cut by 5 bases and J by 0 bases, with 17 bases left in between. This CDR3 has 16 residues. CDR1 is MNHNY, CDR2 SVGAGI, per germline (reference sequence). The CDR3, as DNA: TGTGCCAGCAGTCCCCCCCTTGTGGGGTCCTCCTACGAGCAGTACTTC. It codes for CASSPPLVGSSYEQYF.

This clonotype was seen many times. The CDR3 coding sequence is TGCAGTGCTAGAGATCAGGGGACCCCCGGAGAGACCCAGTACTTC. Protein sequence: CSARDQGTPGETQYF. The J gene is TRBJ2-5, the V gene TRBV20-1; D perhaps matches TRBD1 (6 bases). CDR1 and CDR2 (germline): DFQATT, SNEGSKA (reference sequence). CDR3 length equals 15 residues. The V end lost 0 bases, the J end lost 4 bases, and 15 bases lay between the germline ends.

The V and J genes are TRBV7-9 and TRBJ1-1, with D possibly matching TRBD1 (5 bases). Germline assignment: CDR1 SEHNR and CDR2 FQNEAQ (reference sequence). The CDR3 is made up of 14 amino acids. V was trimmed by 6 bases and J by 4 bases, leaving 15 bases between them. CDR3 sequence: CASSRRDAVTEAFF. As DNA, the CDR3 is TGTGCCAGCAGTCGCAGGGATGCGGTCACTGAAGCTTTCTTT.

The chain couples TRBV29-1 to TRBJ1-1; no clear D. CDR3 length: 13 residues. V was pared by 4 bases and J by 0 bases, with 9 bases between. The V gene's germline CDR1 is SQVTM and CDR2 ANQGSEA. The CDR3 sequence: CSVAFSLNTEAFF. The DNA of the CDR3 is TGCAGCGTTGCGTTCTCCCTGAACACTGAAGCTTTCTTT.

This clonotype was recorded many times. The chain recombines TRBV27 with TRBJ2-1; 10 bases align to TRBD2. Germline CDR1 reads MNHEY; CDR2 reads SMNVEV (reference sequence). The CDR3 is made up of 14 amino acids. Trimming took 6 bases from V and 7 from J; bases not matched to a gene: 6. CDR3 DNA: TGTGCCAGCAGAGGGGCTAGCGGGAGAAATGAGCAGTTCTTC. This translates into CASRGASGRNEQFF.

This clonotype was observed many times. The gene calls are TRBV21-1 and TRBJ2-4; the D call TRBD1 from the table was never checked on the DNA. TRBV21-1 is marked as a pseudogene. The CDR3 is 17 residues long. CDR3: CASRTRYNRAEENIQYF. The CDR3 DNA follows: TGTGCCAGCAGGACCCGATATAACAGGGCAGAGGAAAACATTCAGTACTTC.

This clonotype has more than one count but fewer than ten. The V call is TRBV28, the J call TRBJ1-2; D uncertain. In germline, CDR1 is MDHEN, CDR2 SYDVKM. The CDR3 totals 11 residues. V was cut by 2 bases and J by 8 bases, with 6 bases left in between. CDR3: CASSLGKGYTF. The DNA for the CDR3 is TGTGCCAGCAGTTTAGGAAAGGGCTACACCTTC.

This clonotype was observed many times. The chain links TRBV27 to TRBJ2-4; TRBD2 is a possible D gene (5 bases). The CDR3 extends over 16 amino acids. Trimming removed 3 bases from V and 0 bases from J, with 12 bases in between. In germline, CDR1 is MNHEY, CDR2 SMNVEV (reference sequence). The CDR3 loop reads CASSLVAILAKNIQYF. The CDR3 DNA follows: TGTGCCAGCAGTTTGGTAGCGATACTAGCCAAAAACATTCAGTACTTC.

This clonotype was counted many times. The chain couples TRBV27 to TRBJ2-7, with D perhaps being TRBD1 or TRBD2 (5 bases each). The germline gives CDR1 MNHEY, CDR2 SMNVEV (reference sequence). V was trimmed by 7 bases and J by 4 bases, leaving 14 bases between them. This CDR3 is 13 amino acids long. This CDR3 is CASMGQGRYEQYF. CDR3 DNA: TGTGCCAGCATGGGGCAGGGACGGTACGAGCAGTACTTC.